A single sample is the source of the 24 T cell receptor beta chains below, sequenced in a study of shared clonotypes between healthy human individuals. Assay: immunoSEQ multiplex PCR; the TCRdb copy retains only in-frame clones and omits some. Of more than 450,000 clones listed, 79% are singletons. Input material: PBMCs. The receptors here all came from a woman in her 40s in good health. Some clones in this sample may be carry-over from other donors' samples.

The count of this clone is one. The chain employs TRBV14 and TRBJ2-5; D not certain. From germline, CDR1 is SGHDN and CDR2 FVKESK. V lost 4 bases and J lost 1, with 10 bases in between. The CDR3 is 14 residues long. This chain's CDR3 is CASSPSSLQETQYF. DNA for the CDR3: TGTGCCAGCAGCCCCTCCAGTCTCCAAGAGACCCAGTACTTC.

With respect to this clone: Mismatch with germline at one junction end may stem from a read error. The gene calls are TRBV29-1 and TRBJ2-1; 8 bases map to TRBD1. The germline gives CDR1 SQVTM, CDR2 ANQGSEA. The CDR3 consists of 14 residues. CDR3 DNA sequence: TGCAGCCTTGAGAGGACAGGGCCCTACAATGAGCAGTTCTTC. This translates into CSLERTGPYNEQFF.

The genes are TRBV5-1 and TRBJ2-3; TRBD2 matches 10 bases. V dropped 7 bases and J dropped 3; count of bases not matched to a gene: 23. Germline loops: CDR1 SGHRS, CDR2 YFSETQ. The CDR3 runs to 20 residues. The CDR3 region is CASPPRGRASGRVSTDTQYF. The CDR3 region has the DNA TGCGCCAGCCCTCCCCGGGGGCGGGCTAGCGGGAGAGTCTCGACAGATACGCAGTATTTT.

This clone was seen just once. The V gene is TRBV7-2, the J gene TRBJ2-3, with a weak D call TRBD1 (5 bases). Germline V lookup: CDR1 SGHTA, CDR2 FQGNSA. V was trimmed by 7 bases and J by 2 bases, leaving 13 bases between them. There are 14 residues in the CDR3. The CDR3 sequence is CASTAGLHTDTQYF. The CDR3 region has the DNA TGTGCCAGCACCGCAGGGCTGCACACAGATACGCAGTATTTT. Full variable domain (remainder filled in from reference TRBV7-2 and TRBJ2-3): GAGVSQSPSNKVTEKGKDVELRCDPISGHTALYWYRQSLGQGLEFLIYFQGNSAPDKSGLPSDRFSAERTGGSVSTLTIQRTQQEDSAVYLCASTAGLHTDTQYFGPGTRLTVL.

Details on this clone: In the same sample, other DNA sequences code for this CDR3. The CDR3 is CASSLSSGANVLTF. In nucleotides, the CDR3 is TGTGCCAGCAGCTTAAGCTCTGGGGCCAACGTCCTGACTTTC. The chain employs TRBV7-3 and TRBJ2-6; D is ambiguous. The CDR3 runs to 14 residues. Germline CDR1 and CDR2: SGHTA and FQGTGA. The V and J ends lost 1 base and 0 bases respectively, with 1 base between them.

This chain connects TRBV7-3 to TRBJ2-3, with 8 bases fitting TRBD2. The V and J ends lost 4 bases and 6 bases, in that order; junction bases with no gene match: 6. Germline V CDR1 and CDR2: SGHTA, FQGTGA. The length of the CDR3 is 14 residues. The CDR3 DNA sequence: TGTGCCAGCAGCTCTGGACTAGCTGCCGATACGCAGTATTTT. It is translated as CASSSGLAADTQYF.

The chain recombines TRBV2 with TRBJ1-2, with 12 bases that match TRBD1. CDR3 length: 15 amino acids. Trimming cost V 3 bases and J 8 bases; bases outside gene matches: 7. Germline CDR1 SNHLY, CDR2 FYNNEI. This chain's CDR3 is CASSDLRDRGRGYTF. The CDR3 DNA reads TGTGCCAGCAGTGACCTTCGGGACAGGGGGCGCGGCTACACCTTC.

On this clone itself: A much larger clone lies one base from this, so it may be a read error. The rearrangement links TRBV11-1 to TRBJ2-7; 13 nucleotides agree with TRBD2. The CDR3 contains 15 residues. The V segment lost 6 bases and the J segment 2 bases; nucleotides outside the gene matches: 4. Germline assignment: CDR1 SGHAT and CDR2 FQDESV (reference sequence). Here the CDR3 DNA reads TGTGCCAGCAGTTGGGGACTAGCGGGGACCTACGAGCAGTACTTC. This encodes CASSWGLAGTYEQYF. Full variable domain (rest looked up from reference TRBV11-1 and TRBJ2-7): EAEVAQSPRYKITEKSQAVAFWCDPISGHATLYWYRQILGQGPELLVQFQDESVVDDSQLPKDRFSAERLKGVDSTLKIQPAELGDSAMYLCASSWGLAGTYEQYFGPGTRLTVT.

The V gene is TRBV11-3, the J gene TRBJ1-2; D not certain. The V end was cut by 2 bases, the J end by 4 bases, with 17 bases between. The germline gives CDR1 SGHNT, CDR2 YENEEA. This CDR3 has 16 residues. CDR3 nucleotide sequence: TGTGCCAGCAGCTTAATATCGGTGGGCGTTAGCTATGGCTACACCTTC. The encoded protein is CASSLISVGVSYGYTF.

The chain carries TRBV2 and TRBJ1-5; possible D gene TRBD1, 6 bases. Germline values: CDR1 SNHLY, CDR2 FYNNEI. V was cut by 4 bases and J by 2 bases, with 9 bases left in between. This CDR3 is 14 amino acids long. The chain's CDR3 is CASSVEGGNQPQHF. The CDR3 DNA is TGTGCCAGCAGTGTGGAGGGGGGCAATCAGCCCCAGCATTTT.

The chain carries TRBV27 and TRBJ1-2, with TRBD1 matching 10 bases. Germline V lookup: CDR1 MNHEY, CDR2 SMNVEV (reference sequence). The CDR3 is 15 amino acids. V was clipped by 6 bases and J by 7 bases; unmatched bases: 11. The CDR3 here is CASRLRDRGFSGYTF. In nucleotides, the CDR3 is TGTGCCAGCAGACTCCGGGACAGGGGTTTCAGTGGCTACACCTTC.

Here the CDR3 reads CASSGDPRETQYF. As DNA, the CDR3 is TGCGCCAGCAGTGGGGATCCTCGGGAGACCCAGTACTTC. The genes are TRBV10-2 and TRBJ2-5; D call uncertain. V gave up 4 bases and J gave up 5 bases, with 11 bases separating them. The CDR3 runs 13 residues. Germline CDR1 WSHSY, CDR2 SAAADI.

The V gene is TRBV6-4, the J gene TRBJ2-2, with D possibly matching TRBD1 (6 bases). The CDR3 is 15 residues long. Trimming left V 2 bases short and J 7 bases short, with 14 bases between. Looked up from germline, CDR1 is MRHNA and CDR2 is SNTAGT. The CDR3 DNA reads TGTGCCAGCAGTGACCAGGGGATAAGTGGCGGGGAGCTGTTTTTT. This translates into CASSDQGISGGELFF.

The chain employs TRBV4-2 and TRBJ2-7; D might be TRBD2 (6 bases). This CDR3 has 15 residues. From germline, CDR1 is LGHNA and CDR2 YNFKEQ. Trimming stripped 1 base from V and 5 bases from J, with 15 bases between. The CDR3 protein is CASSQVSAEGDEQYF. The CDR3, as DNA: TGTGCCAGCAGCCAAGTCTCGGCGGAGGGAGACGAGCAGTACTTC.

The chain uses TRBV5-1 and TRBJ2-3; no firm D call. CDR3 length: 15 residues. Trimming took off 5 bases at V and 0 bases at J, with 13 bases between the two ends. CDR1 and CDR2 (germline): SGHRS, YFSETQ. CDR3 nucleotides: TGCGCCAGCAGAGTCGGTATTACTAGCACAGATACGCAGTATTTT. Translated, it gives CASRVGITSTDTQYF.

The chain carries TRBV5-6 and TRBJ1-5, with 9 positions matching TRBD1. The CDR3 totals 15 residues. With V trimmed by 4 bases and J by 6 bases, 8 bases remained unmatched. Germline assignment: CDR1 SGHDT and CDR2 YYEEEE. The CDR3 is CASSSTGGRGQPQHF. For the CDR3, the DNA is TGTGCCAGCAGCAGTACAGGGGGCCGTGGTCAGCCCCAGCATTTT.

V and J are TRBV5-1 and TRBJ1-4; 8 nucleotides line up with TRBD1. The germline V gene has CDR1 SGHRS and CDR2 YFSETQ. The V and J ends lost 1 base and 6 bases, in that order; junction bases with no gene match: 8. The CDR3 is 16 residues long. CDR3 in amino acids: CASSLNRQGQDEKLFF. The CDR3 bases are TGCGCCAGCAGCTTGAACCGACAGGGGCAGGATGAAAAACTGTTTTTT. The full variable domain, completed using reference TRBV5-1 and TRBJ1-4, is KAGVTQTPRYLIKTRGQQVTLSCSPISGHRSVSWYQQTPGQGLQFLFEYFSETQRNKGNFPGRFSGRQFSNSRSEMNVSTLELGDSALYLCASSLNRQGQDEKLFFGSGTQLSVL.

This chain links TRBV9 with TRBJ1-5; 7 bases align to TRBD1. The CDR3 runs 17 residues. V lost 2 bases to trimming and J lost 0 bases; unmatched junction nucleotides: 8. Germline CDR1 SGDLS, CDR2 YYNGEE. This CDR3 reads CASSVVMGQISNQPQHF. CDR3 bases: TGTGCCAGCAGCGTCGTGATGGGACAGATTAGCAATCAGCCCCAGCATTTT.

This clone was detected a few times. This chain links TRBV15 with TRBJ1-4; D uncertain. This CDR3 is 14 amino acids long. Trimming stripped 0 bases from V and 6 bases from J, with 8 bases between. Germline assignment: CDR1 LNHNV and CDR2 YYDKDF (reference sequence). This chain's CDR3 is CATSRDLLDEKLFF. The CDR3 coding sequence is TGTGCCACCAGCAGAGATCTCCTAGATGAAAAACTGTTTTTT.

The rearrangement joins TRBV28 to TRBJ1-1; possibly TRBD1 for D (5 bases). Germline lookup yields CDR1 MDHEN and CDR2 SYDVKM. V lost 5 bases to trimming and J lost 9 bases, with 13 bases between them. There are 12 residues in the CDR3. In DNA form, the CDR3 reads TGTGCCAGCAGTGTAGACAGACCCAAAGCTTTCTTT. Translated: CASSVDRPKAFF.

This chain connects TRBV2 to TRBJ2-1; 7 bases fit TRBD1. The germline CDR1 and CDR2 sequences are SNHLY and FYNNEI. V shed 6 bases, J shed 8 bases, and the junction held 7 bases outside the gene matches. The CDR3 loop spans 13 amino acids. The CDR3 sequence: CASSYTTGDEQFF. The CDR3, as DNA: TGTGCCAGCAGCTACACTACAGGGGATGAGCAGTTCTTC.

The chain combines TRBV15 with TRBJ1-5; no firm D call. The CDR3 spans 15 residues. Germline V gene sequence: CDR1 LNHNV, CDR2 YYDKDF (reference sequence). Trimming shortened V by 11 bases and J by 0 bases, and 17 bases separated the two germline ends. The CDR3 sequence is CASYRSLASNQPQHF. Here the CDR3 DNA reads TGTGCCTCTTATAGGTCTTTGGCTAGCAATCAGCCCCAGCATTTT.

Regarding this clone: The junction departs from the called germline gene at one end, perhaps through a read error. The chain recombines TRBV7-7 with TRBJ2-3; 7 bases agree with TRBD2. CDR1 SSHAT and CDR2 FNYEAQ come from the germline V gene (reference sequence). The CDR3 sequence is 15 residues long. The CDR3 DNA sequence: TGTGCTAGCAGCCCATTGGGGGGGGACACAGATACGCAGTATTTT. Its translation: CASSPLGGDTDTQYF.

This clone was counted only a few times. The rearrangement links TRBV7-2 to TRBJ2-7; D might be TRBD1 (6 bases). This CDR3 is 14 amino acids long. V shed 2 bases and J shed 3 bases, with 11 bases lying between them. Germline CDR1 and CDR2: SGHTA and FQGNSA. CDR3 region: CASSLKDSLYEQYF. The CDR3 region has the DNA TGTGCCAGCAGCTTAAAGGACAGCCTCTACGAGCAGTACTTC.